Presented here are 23 T cell receptor beta chains from one specimen sequenced in a study of blood T cell repertoires in COVID-19. The table came from immunoSEQ multiplex PCR; TCRdb's copy has only in-frame clones and leaves some out. Found here are 100,000 to 140,000 clones, more than 80% of them singletons; the top ten hold approximately 4.9%. The material sequenced was peripheral blood. The receptor source for this set is a man in his forties with active or convalescent COVID-19.

V gene TRBV19 combines with J gene TRBJ2-7, with 9 bases lining up with TRBD1. Germline CDR1 LNHDA, CDR2 SQIVND (reference sequence). The V and J ends lost 7 bases and 3 bases, in that order; junction bases with no gene match: 4. CDR3 length equals 13 residues. CDR3 protein: CASKTGGSYEQYF. In DNA, the CDR3 is TGTGCCAGTAAGACAGGGGGGAGCTACGAGCAGTACTTC.

This chain links TRBV30 with TRBJ2-1; D remains unclear. With 0 bases removed from V and 6 bases from J, the gap between germline ends came to 3 bases. Germline V gene lookup returns CDR1 GTSNPN and CDR2 SVGIG (reference sequence). CDR3 length: 11 amino acids. The CDR3 loop reads CAWSVLNEQFF. CDR3 nucleotide sequence: TGTGCCTGGAGTGTACTCAATGAGCAGTTCTTC.

V gene TRBV6-5 combines with J gene TRBJ2-1, with unresolved D. The V and J ends lost 6 bases and 9 bases respectively, with 18 bases between them. The CDR3 covers 14 residues. Per germline, CDR1 MNHEY and CDR2 SVGAGI. CDR3 amino acids: CASREAPSVGEQFF. In DNA form, the CDR3 reads TGTGCCAGCAGAGAGGCCCCTAGTGTAGGTGAGCAGTTCTTC.

This sequence joins TRBV4-3 and TRBJ1-5; D is uncertain. The CDR3 extends over 16 amino acids. Germline CDR1 and CDR2: LGHNA and YSLEER. The V end lost 0 bases, the J end lost 3 bases, and 12 bases lay between the germline ends. CDR3 nucleotide sequence: TGCGCCAGCAGCCAAGATTTTCGAGGAAACAATCAGCCCCAGCATTTT. It yields the protein CASSQDFRGNNQPQHF.

This clone was found once. J is TRBJ1-1 and V is TRBV7-2; 9 bases agree with TRBD1. Unmatched junction bases numbered 8, after V lost 6 bases and J lost 6 bases. Germline V gene lookup returns CDR1 SGHTA and CDR2 FQGNSA. This CDR3 comprises 14 residues. The CDR3 DNA sequence: TGTGCCAGCAGTCCGGGACAGGGTCGTGCTGAAGCTTTCTTT. This gives the protein CASSPGQGRAEAFF.

This clone was detected only a few times. The chain has TRBV2 and TRBJ1-2; 10 positions match TRBD1. The CDR3 contains 14 residues. Germline V gene data show CDR1 as SNHLY and CDR2 as FYNNEI. V lost 6 bases and J lost 3; bases outside the gene matches: 4. The CDR3 bases are TGTGCCAGCAGATGGACAGGGGGTGACTATGGCTACACCTTC. Amino acid sequence: CASRWTGGDYGYTF.

The V gene is TRBV4-1, the J gene TRBJ1-3; D unresolved. The V end was cut by 3 bases, the J end by 0 bases, with 15 bases between. The V gene's germline CDR1 is MGHRA and CDR2 YSYEKL. The CDR3 length is 17 residues. The CDR3 loop is CASSHGRAEGSGNTIYF. CDR3 bases: TGCGCCAGCAGCCACGGGCGCGCAGAGGGCTCTGGAAACACCATATATTTT.

This clone was counted once. The chain links TRBV6-6 to TRBJ1-1; TRBD1 matches at 7 bases. Germline CDR1 reads MNHNY; CDR2 reads SVGAGI (reference sequence). V trimming: 6 bases; J trimming: 3 bases; junction bases outside the gene matches: 7. The CDR3 runs 14 residues. The CDR3 sequence is CASSQHTGDTEAFF. CDR3 sequence (DNA): TGTGCCAGCAGCCAACACACAGGGGACACTGAAGCTTTCTTT.

Here the CDR3 DNA reads TGCGCCACCAAGCAAGTGGGTAGCGGGATACGTTCGGACAATGAGCAGTTCTTC. Protein: CATKQVGSGIRSDNEQFF. This chain connects TRBV4-1 to TRBJ2-1; 8 bases match TRBD2. The CDR3 has 18 amino acids. Germline CDR1 MGHRA, CDR2 YSYEKL. V was clipped by 10 bases and J by 5 bases; unmatched bases: 22.

The chain employs TRBV28 and TRBJ1-2, with no clear D. With 4 bases removed from V and 5 bases from J, the gap between germline ends came to 14 bases. CDR3 length: 14 residues. Germline assignment: CDR1 MDHEN and CDR2 SYDVKM. CDR3 bases: TGTGCCAGCAGTTCCTCCCGGGGTCGGTATGGCTACACCTTC. It is translated as CASSSSRGRYGYTF.

The genes are TRBV15 and TRBJ2-5; D is perhaps TRBD1 (5 bases). The CDR3 length is 15 residues. The V gene lost 0 bases and the J gene lost 1 base, with 9 bases spanning the gap. The germline V gene has CDR1 LNHNV and CDR2 YYDKDF (reference sequence). CDR3 DNA: TGTGCCACCAGCAGAGATCCAGGGCCCCAAGAGACCCAGTACTTC. Residues: CATSRDPGPQETQYF.

CDR3 sequence (DNA): TGTGCCAGCAGCCCGTCCCCTAGCGGGAGTGTTACCGGGGAGCTGTTTTTT. It codes for CASSPSPSGSVTGELFF. This chain joins TRBV3-1 (or the pseudogene TRBV3-2) and TRBJ2-2, with 10 nucleotides matching TRBD2. J lost 5 bases, V lost 4 bases, and 10 bases had no gene match. This CDR3 is built from 17 residues. Germline CDR1 and CDR2: LGHDT and YNNKEL (reference sequence).

As for this clone: The same CDR3 arises from other DNA sequences in this sample as well. This chain joins TRBV5-1 and TRBJ1-1; TRBD1 matches 8 bases. The CDR3 is 13 residues long. Looked up from germline, CDR1 is SGHRS and CDR2 is YFSETQ. V shed 0 bases, J shed 6 bases, and the junction held 1 base outside the gene matches. CDR3 sequence reads: CASSLGQGSEAFF. The DNA of the CDR3 is TGCGCCAGCAGCTTGGGACAGGGGTCTGAAGCTTTCTTT.

V is TRBV7-8 and J is TRBJ2-7; tentatively, D is TRBD1 (5 bases). The CDR3 runs to 13 residues. V was cut by 5 bases and J by 4 bases, with 12 bases left in between. Germline V gene lookup returns CDR1 SGHVS and CDR2 FQNEAQ. CDR3 nucleotide sequence: TGTGCCAGCAGCCAGCAAGGGGCGTACGAGCAGTACTTC. It specifies CASSQQGAYEQYF. The variable domain in full, completed from reference TRBV7-8 and TRBJ2-7, reads GAGVSQSPRYKVAKRGQDVALRCDPISGHVSLFWYQQALGQGPEFLTYFQNEAQLDKSGLPSDRFFAERPEGSVSTLKIQRTQQEDSAVYLCASSQQGAYEQYFGPGTRLTVT.

This chain joins TRBV18 and TRBJ2-3, with unresolved D. The V gene lost 2 bases and the J gene lost 2 bases, with 2 bases spanning the gap. CDR1 is KGHSH, CDR2 LQKENI, per germline. The CDR3 is 12 amino acids. Here the CDR3 DNA reads TGTGCCAGCTCACCATACACAGATACGCAGTATTTT. Translation: CASSPYTDTQYF.

This clone came up a few times. The V call is TRBV6-6, the J call TRBJ1-2; 7 bases fit TRBD1. Germline assignment: CDR1 MNHNY and CDR2 SVGAGI (reference sequence). Unmatched junction bases numbered 13, after V lost 5 bases and J lost 1 base. This CDR3 spans 17 amino acids. In DNA, the CDR3 is TGTGCCAGCAGTCAATACAGGGGCCGCGCTAATAACTATGGCTACACCTTC. Translated, it gives CASSQYRGRANNYGYTF.

This clone was observed once. The chain joins TRBV28 to TRBJ2-7, with TRBD1 as a possible D gene (6 bases). The germline V gene encodes CDR1 MDHEN and CDR2 SYDVKM. This CDR3 contains 13 residues. The V end lost 6 bases, the J end lost 2 bases, and 11 bases lay between the germline ends. The CDR3 region is CASSRTEPYEQYF. CDR3 nucleotides: TGTGCCAGCAGCCGGACAGAGCCCTACGAGCAGTACTTC.

This chain uses TRBV28 with TRBJ2-4, with a weak D call TRBD1 (6 bases). CDR3 length: 16 amino acids. Germline V gene data show CDR1 as MDHEN and CDR2 as SYDVKM. V lost 2 bases and J 0 bases, leaving 11 bases between the germline ends. The CDR3 reads CASSLGDTVAKNIQYF. CDR3 in DNA: TGTGCCAGCAGTTTAGGGGACACTGTAGCCAAAAACATTCAGTACTTC.

The gene calls are TRBV6-4 and TRBJ2-1, with 8 bases that match TRBD1. The CDR3 runs 14 residues. CDR1 and CDR2 from the germline V gene are MRHNA and SNTAGT. J gave up 4 bases and V 8 bases, and 7 bases lay outside the gene matches. The CDR3 coding sequence is TGTGCCAGCCGCCAGGGGGCAGCATACAATGAGCAGTTCTTC. Amino acid sequence: CASRQGAAYNEQFF.

This sequence joins TRBV5-6 and TRBJ1-2, with TRBD1 matching over 7 bases. The germline V gene has CDR1 SGHDT and CDR2 YYEEEE. CDR3 length: 15 residues. Losses at the gene ends were 4 bases for V and 4 bases for J; bases not matched to a gene: 10. CDR3 in DNA: TGTGCCAGCAGCCCGATGGGGGGACAGACCTATGGCTACACCTTC. This encodes CASSPMGGQTYGYTF. Supplemented by reference TRBV5-6 and TRBJ1-2, the full variable domain reads DAGVTQSPTHLIKTRGQQVTLRCSPKSGHDTVSWYQQALGQGPQFIFQYYEEEERQRGNFPDRFSGHQFPNYSSELNVNALLLGDSALYLCASSPMGGQTYGYTFGSGTRLTVV.

The rearrangement links TRBV29-1 to TRBJ1-2; D unresolved. CDR1 is SQVTM and CDR2 is ANQGSEA in the germline V gene. Trimming took off 7 bases at V and 6 bases at J, with 15 bases between the two ends. The CDR3 has 12 amino acids. CDR3 nucleotides: TGCAGCGCCGCCGGTGTGGTTGATGGCTACACCTTC. This translates into CSAAGVVDGYTF.

This clone is judged medium-sized. The chain recombines TRBV28 with TRBJ2-5, with 11 bases lining up with TRBD1. The V and J ends lost 5 bases and 6 bases, in that order; junction bases with no gene match: 5. The length of the CDR3 is 14 residues. Germline assignment: CDR1 MDHEN and CDR2 SYDVKM. The CDR3 bases are TGTGCCAGCAGTCTCGGGACAGGGGGAAAGACCCAGTACTTC. It encodes CASSLGTGGKTQYF.

The chain combines TRBV7-2 with TRBJ1-2; D perhaps matches TRBD1 (5 bases). The length of the CDR3 is 16 residues. Looked up from germline, CDR1 is SGHTA and CDR2 is FQGNSA. The V and J ends lost 1 base and 4 bases respectively, with 16 bases between them. CDR3 loop: CASSLGPWGGSYGYTF. Here the CDR3 DNA reads TGTGCCAGCAGCTTAGGCCCCTGGGGGGGAAGCTATGGCTACACCTTC.